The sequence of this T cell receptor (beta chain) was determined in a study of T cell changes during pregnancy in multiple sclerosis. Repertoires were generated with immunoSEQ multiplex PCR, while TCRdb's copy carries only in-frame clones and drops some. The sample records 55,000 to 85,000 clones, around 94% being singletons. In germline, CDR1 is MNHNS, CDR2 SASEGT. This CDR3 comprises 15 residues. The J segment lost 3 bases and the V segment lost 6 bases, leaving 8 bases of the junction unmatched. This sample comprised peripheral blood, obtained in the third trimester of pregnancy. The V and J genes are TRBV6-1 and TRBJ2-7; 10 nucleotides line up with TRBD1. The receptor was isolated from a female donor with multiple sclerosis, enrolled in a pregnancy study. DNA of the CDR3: TGTGCCAGCAGCGGACCGGGACAGGGGTTCTACGAGCAGTACTTC. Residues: CASSGPGQGFYEQYF.